The 12 T cell receptor beta chains below were found in one sample sequenced in a study of radiation and T cells in renal cell carcinoma. The time point is: blood 4 weeks post-SBRT, at nephrectomy. The treatment: 15 Gy SBRT to primary tumor, nephrectomy 4 weeks later. The data were produced by immunoSEQ multiplex PCR, yet TCRdb's version contains in-frame clones alone and is incomplete. The sample gives 65,000 or so clones, 60% to 85% of which show up once; about 6.4% is in the top ten. The sample in question was blood, obtained from a patient whose treatment included radiotherapy and nephrectomy. All receptors derive from a man aged 55 to 70 with renal cell carcinoma.

This chain joins TRBV7-3 and TRBJ2-1; D gene ambiguous. This CDR3 region has 15 residues. CDR1 and CDR2 (germline): SGHTA, FQGTGA. Trimming left V 5 bases short and J 4 bases short, with 15 bases between. The DNA for the CDR3 is TGTGCCAGCAGCCCCACCAAGTCCTTTTACAATGAGCAGTTCTTC. Translation: CASSPTKSFYNEQFF.

Comment on this clone: This CDR3 is also generated by other DNA sequences in the sample. V usage is TRBV7-3 and J usage is TRBJ2-2; 11 bases match TRBD2. The V gene end was trimmed by 4 bases and the J gene end by 2 bases; junction bases not matched to a gene: 9. The CDR3 extends over 18 amino acids. Looked up from germline, CDR1 is SGHTA and CDR2 is FQGTGA. The CDR3 loop reads CASSSLAGGPLNTGELFF. The CDR3 bases are TGTGCCAGCAGCTCCTTAGCGGGAGGGCCGTTAAACACCGGGGAGCTGTTTTTT.

The chain carries TRBV4-1 and TRBJ1-3; tentatively, D is TRBD1 (6 bases). Germline V gives CDR1 MGHRA, CDR2 YSYEKL. V lost 2 bases and J 2 bases, leaving 10 bases between the germline ends. CDR3 length: 15 amino acids. The CDR3: CASSQPGTPGNTIYF. CDR3 nucleotides: TGCGCCAGCAGCCAACCCGGGACACCTGGAAACACCATATATTTT.

J is TRBJ2-3 and V is TRBV30; 7 bases fit TRBD2. The junction had 6 bases not matched to a gene; V was cut back by 6 bases and J by 0 bases. CDR1 and CDR2 (germline): GTSNPN, SVGIG (reference sequence). This CDR3 is built from 14 residues. For the CDR3, the DNA is TGTGCCTGTCGCGGGGGACTTAGCACAGATACGCAGTATTTT. It translates to CACRGGLSTDTQYF.

The CDR3 DNA follows: TGTGCCAGCTTAACAGGCGTGAACACTGAAGCTTTCTTT. Translated: CASLTGVNTEAFF. The chain links TRBV13 to TRBJ1-1; perhaps TRBD1 as D (5 bases). Germline V gene lookup returns CDR1 PRHDT and CDR2 FYEKMQ (reference sequence). V was trimmed by 8 bases and J by 0 bases, leaving 10 bases between them. This CDR3 comprises 13 residues.

The chain employs TRBV7-6 and TRBJ1-4, with D uncertain. Trimming stripped 0 bases from V and 5 bases from J, with 7 bases between. The CDR3 has 14 amino acids. CDR1 is SGHVS, CDR2 FNYEAQ, per germline. The CDR3 region is CASSLASQNEKLFF. The CDR3 DNA is TGTGCCAGCAGCTTAGCGTCTCAGAATGAAAAACTGTTTTTT.

The V call is TRBV5-4, the J call TRBJ2-3; TRBD2 matches 7 bases. CDR1 is SGHNT and CDR2 is YYREEE in the germline V gene (reference sequence). This CDR3 spans 14 amino acids. The ends lost 5 bases at V and 0 bases at J; junction bases unmatched: 3. CDR3 region: CASRAGRSTDTQYF. The CDR3 DNA is TGTGCCAGCAGAGCGGGGAGAAGCACAGATACGCAGTATTTT.

The chain uses TRBV11-2 and TRBJ2-2, with D perhaps being TRBD1 or TRBD2 (6 bases each). V was trimmed by 3 bases and J by 0 bases, leaving 11 bases between them. The CDR3 runs 16 residues. Germline V lookup: CDR1 SGHAT, CDR2 FQNNGV. The CDR3, as DNA: TGTGCCAGCAGCTTCGCGGGACAAACGAACACCGGGGAGCTGTTTTTT. It translates to CASSFAGQTNTGELFF.

This clone was seen only a few times. The rearrangement uses TRBV19 and TRBJ2-1, with TRBD2 as a possible D gene (5 bases). The V end lost 1 base, the J end lost 5 bases, and 12 bases lay between the germline ends. From germline, CDR1 is LNHDA and CDR2 SQIVND (reference sequence). This CDR3 is built from 15 residues. In DNA, the CDR3 is TGTGCCAGTAGTATAGTTGGCGGGCGAGACAATGAGCAGTTCTTC. As protein: CASSIVGGRDNEQFF.

The gene calls are TRBV7-2 and TRBJ2-2; no clear D gene. Germline CDR1 SGHTA, CDR2 FQGNSA. The V end was cut by 1 base, the J end by 4 bases, with 16 bases between. CDR3 size: 17 residues. The CDR3 DNA reads as TGTGCCAGCAGCTTAGGGACCAGCGCCATAGGCACCGGGGAGCTGTTTTTT. Translation: CASSLGTSAIGTGELFF.

The CDR3 bases are TGTGCCAGCAGCCTGGGACAGGGGTTTGGTTCACCCCTCCACTTT. This codes for CASSLGQGFGSPLHF. This chain connects TRBV7-2 to TRBJ1-6; 10 nucleotides match TRBD1. V shed 5 bases, J shed 9 bases, and the junction held 7 bases outside the gene matches. The germline V gene encodes CDR1 SGHTA and CDR2 FQGNSA. The CDR3 sequence is 15 residues long.

The rearrangement links TRBV5-4 to TRBJ1-2; D is uncertain. CDR3 size: 13 residues. Germline CDR1 SGHNT, CDR2 YYREEE (reference sequence). The V gene lost 2 bases and the J gene lost 8 bases, with 13 bases spanning the gap. DNA for the CDR3: TGTGCCAGCAGCTTTTTAGCCCAGGACGGCTACACCTTC. This gives the protein CASSFLAQDGYTF.